One and the same sample provided the 32 T cell receptor beta chains below, sequenced in a study of T cell responses to AZD1222 COVID-19 vaccine (dated by TCRdb to 2020 to 2022). Library preparation was by the immunoSEQ multiplex PCR assay. TCRdb stores this immuneACCESS table with in-frame sequences only. Part of the clones is absent; in the studies checked, under half of the shortfall reflects unresolved V genes, and no reason is known for the rest. Recorded for this sample are under 150,000 clones; 85% to 90% of them occurred a single time. The leading ten clones occupy approximately 30% of the sample. Reading the label with the study, this specimen's time point is: baseline before first vaccination. The specimen comprised peripheral blood, sampled on day 0 of AZD1222 vaccination. All receptors derive from an adult in good health.

This chain uses TRBV5-4 with TRBJ2-3; 9 nucleotides match TRBD2. This CDR3 has 15 residues. Germline assignment: CDR1 SGHNT and CDR2 YYREEE (reference sequence). V was clipped by 1 base and J by 1 base; unmatched bases: 1. The CDR3 here is CASSLRTSGTDTQYF. The CDR3 DNA sequence: TGTGCCAGCAGCTTGAGGACTAGCGGCACAGATACGCAGTATTTT.

The rearrangement joins TRBV4-1 to TRBJ2-3; D not resolved. The CDR3 sequence is 15 residues long. CDR1 MGHRA and CDR2 YSYEKL come from the germline V gene. The germline V and J ends were trimmed by 0 bases and 4 bases, with 11 bases remaining between them. The DNA of the CDR3 is TGCGCCAGCAGCCAAGAAACGGGCGGCCCAGATACGCAGTATTTT. Translated: CASSQETGGPDTQYF.

The chain combines TRBV6-2 or TRBV6-3 with TRBJ1-6; tentative D call: TRBD1 (6 bases). CDR1 and CDR2 from the germline V gene are MNHEY and SVGEGT. V lost 6 bases and J 10 bases, leaving 16 bases between the germline ends. This CDR3 is 14 amino acids long. The CDR3, as DNA: TGTGCCAGCAGCCAAGCGCGGGGGCGATCACCCCTCCACTTT. Protein product: CASSQARGRSPLHF.

The chain uses TRBV6-5 and TRBJ1-4; 8 positions match TRBD1. There are 15 residues in the CDR3. Trimming at V came to 8 bases and at J to 0 bases, leaving 5 bases not matched to a gene. CDR1 is MNHEY and CDR2 is SVGAGI in the germline V gene. CDR3 in amino acids: CASGRTGSTNEKLFF. Here the CDR3 DNA reads TGTGCCAGCGGGCGGACAGGGTCAACTAATGAAAAACTGTTTTTT.

The chain uses TRBV1 and TRBJ2-5; the table names TRBD2, a call not compared with the DNA. TRBV1 is listed as a pseudogene. The CDR3 consists of 17 residues. The DNA of the CDR3 is TGCACCAGCAGCGTTCCCGAGACTAGCGGGGTCCTGGAGACCCAGTACTTC. Translating it yields CTSSVPETSGVLETQYF.

The chain joins TRBV10-2 to TRBJ2-2, with D possibly matching TRBD2 (5 bases). CDR1 is WSHSY, CDR2 SAAADI, per germline. The CDR3 length is 14 residues. V dropped 2 bases and J dropped 9 bases, with 13 bases sitting between them. The CDR3 DNA reads TGCGCCAGCAGTGAGAGGACTGAGGCCCGGGAGCTGTTTTTT. Its translation: CASSERTEARELFF.

The chain employs TRBV12-3 or TRBV12-4 and TRBJ1-2; TRBD1 might be the D (5 bases). The V end was cut by 5 bases, the J end by 5 bases, with 12 bases between. This CDR3 contains 13 residues. CDR3 sequence (DNA): TGTGCCAGCAGTCCGGCGGGGGAGTATGGCTACACCTTC. Amino acid sequence: CASSPAGEYGYTF.

The gene calls are TRBV5-1 and TRBJ2-3; D is unclear. Trimming pared 0 bases from V and 2 bases from J, leaving 10 bases between. The CDR3 contains 15 residues. Per the germline V gene, CDR1 is SGHRS and CDR2 is YFSETQ. CDR3: CASSLEAGATDTQYF. CDR3 bases: TGCGCCAGCAGCTTGGAGGCAGGAGCCACAGATACGCAGTATTTT. Full variable domain (rest looked up from reference TRBV5-1 and TRBJ2-3): KAGVTQTPRYLIKTRGQQVTLSCSPISGHRSVSWYQQTPGQGLQFLFEYFSETQRNKGNFPGRFSGRQFSNSRSEMNVSTLELGDSALYLCASSLEAGATDTQYFGPGTRLTVL.

In its sample, this clone was seen once. The chain couples TRBV27 to TRBJ1-1, with 9 bases identical to TRBD1. Germline V lookup: CDR1 MNHEY, CDR2 SMNVEV (reference sequence). The CDR3 has 15 amino acids. After removal of 5 bases from V and 4 bases from J, the junction contained 8 bases not matched to a gene. Written as DNA, the CDR3 is TGTGCCAGCAGTGAGAACAGGGGGCGCGCCACTGAAGCTTTCTTT. It encodes CASSENRGRATEAFF.

The chain has TRBV13 and TRBJ1-3; tentatively, D is TRBD1 (5 bases). The V gene's germline CDR1 is PRHDT and CDR2 FYEKMQ (reference sequence). The V and J ends lost 2 bases and 4 bases respectively, with 12 bases between them. This CDR3 spans 15 amino acids. The CDR3 DNA sequence: TGTGCCAGCAGCTTAAGTTCTCGGGGGGGAAACACCATATATTTT. As protein: CASSLSSRGGNTIYF.

The J gene is TRBJ1-1, the V gene TRBV3-1 (or the pseudogene TRBV3-2); D gene uncertain. The V and J ends lost 0 bases and 10 bases respectively, with 15 bases between them. Germline CDR1 is LGHDT and CDR2 is YNNKEL (reference sequence). This CDR3 is 14 amino acids long. The CDR3 bases are TGTGCCAGCAGCCAAGAAGGAACCCAAAAGAGAGCTTTCTTT. Residues: CASSQEGTQKRAFF.

V usage is TRBV3-1 (or the pseudogene TRBV3-2) and J usage is TRBJ1-1; 7 positions match TRBD1. The V gene's germline CDR1 is LGHDT and CDR2 YNNKEL (reference sequence). The CDR3 is 14 residues long. V was pared by 3 bases and J by 5 bases, with 6 bases of the junction left unmatched. The CDR3 region is CASSHADRRTEAFF. Written as DNA, the CDR3 is TGTGCCAGCAGCCACGCGGACAGGAGAACTGAAGCTTTCTTT.

The rearrangement joins TRBV9 to TRBJ2-2; D possibly matches TRBD1 or TRBD2 (5 bases each). V shed 3 bases and J shed 6 bases, with 18 bases lying between them. This CDR3 contains 16 residues. The V gene's germline CDR1 is SGDLS and CDR2 YYNGEE. DNA for the CDR3: TGTGCCAGCAGCGCAACCCATGGACGGGGACCCGGGGAGCTGTTTTTT. Encoded protein: CASSATHGRGPGELFF.

The chain has TRBV5-8 and TRBJ1-1; TRBD1 is a possible D gene (5 bases). This CDR3 is 16 amino acids long. CDR1 is SGHTS and CDR2 is YDEGEE in the germline V gene. V was shortened by 1 base and J by 1 base, with 14 bases between the two germline ends. The CDR3 bases are TGTGCCAGCAGCTTGTTTCCAGACACAGGGAACACTGAAGCTTTCTTT. This gives the protein CASSLFPDTGNTEAFF.

This clone has only one observation. The CDR3 bases are TGTGCCAGCAGCTCTTTGGGTAGAGAGACCCAGTACTTC. It translates to CASSSLGRETQYF. The V call is TRBV7-3, the J call TRBJ2-5; D gene ambiguous. The CDR3 is 13 amino acids. Germline values: CDR1 SGHTA, CDR2 FQGTGA. Trimming removed 4 bases at V and 4 bases at J, with 10 bases between.

V is TRBV7-8 and J is TRBJ2-1, with 7 bases identical to TRBD1. Trimming removed 5 bases from V and 9 bases from J; junction bases left unmatched: 7. The germline gives CDR1 SGHVS, CDR2 FQNEAQ. The CDR3 runs to 13 residues. CDR3 sequence (DNA): TGTGCCAGCAGCCAGGGGGTGGGGCCTGAGCAGTTCTTC. Translation: CASSQGVGPEQFF.

The chain links TRBV11-2 to TRBJ1-5; the D is unclear. V lost 2 bases and J 2 bases, leaving 19 bases between the germline ends. The CDR3 length is 18 residues. Looked up from germline, CDR1 is SGHAT and CDR2 is FQNNGV. As DNA, the CDR3 is TGTGCCAGCAGCTTATATCCCCCCTCAAACGGAGGCAATCAGCCCCAGCATTTT. Encoded protein: CASSLYPPSNGGNQPQHF. Together with reference TRBV11-2 and TRBJ1-5, the CDR3 gives the full variable domain: EAGVAQSPRYKIIEKRQSVAFWCNPISGHATLYWYQQILGQGPKLLIQFQNNGVVDDSQLPKDRFSAERLKGVDSTLKIQPAKLEDSAVYLCASSLYPPSNGGNQPQHFGDGTRLSIL.

V gene TRBV19 combines with J gene TRBJ2-4; D remains ambiguous. CDR1 is LNHDA, CDR2 SQIVND, per germline (reference sequence). The V gene lost 3 bases and the J gene lost 2 bases, with 8 bases spanning the gap. This CDR3 is built from 14 residues. The CDR3 DNA sequence: TGTGCCAGTAGTATGTATACCACCAAAAACATTCAGTACTTC. Residues: CASSMYTTKNIQYF.

This sequence joins TRBV10-3 and TRBJ2-7; possibly TRBD2 for D (5 bases). V was pared by 0 bases and J by 4 bases, with 19 bases between. The CDR3 runs to 17 residues. Germline V gene sequence: CDR1 ENHRY, CDR2 SYGVKD. The CDR3 nucleotides read TGTGCCATCAGTGAGTCTTCGGGTCGGGGTTCCTCTTACGAGCAGTACTTC. The encoded protein is CAISESSGRGSSYEQYF.

This rearrangement joins TRBV6-2 or TRBV6-3 to TRBJ2-7, with 10 bases matching TRBD2. V shed 6 bases, J shed 3 bases, and the junction held 2 bases outside the gene matches. CDR3 size: 13 residues. Germline loops: CDR1 MNHEY, CDR2 SVGEGT. This chain's CDR3 is CASSPSGSYEQYF. For the CDR3, the DNA is TGTGCCAGCAGCCCTAGCGGGAGCTACGAGCAGTACTTC.

CDR3 nucleotides: TGTGCCAGCAGCCAAGTATCCGGCCGGGTTAATTCACCCCTCCACTTT. This codes for CASSQVSGRVNSPLHF. The V gene is TRBV4-2, the J gene TRBJ1-6, with D uncertain. The V end lost 1 base, the J end lost 6 bases, and 13 bases lay between the germline ends. The CDR3 totals 16 residues. The germline CDR1 and CDR2 sequences are LGHNA and YNFKEQ.

The chain uses TRBV7-3 and TRBJ2-1, with D possibly being TRBD2 (6 bases). The V end lost 2 bases, the J end lost 1 base, and 9 bases lay between the germline ends. In germline, CDR1 is SGHTA, CDR2 FQGTGA. The CDR3 contains 15 residues. The CDR3 sequence is CASSLQRGSYNEQFF. The CDR3, as DNA: TGTGCCAGCAGCTTACAACGGGGGTCCTACAATGAGCAGTTCTTC. Filled out from reference TRBV7-3 and TRBJ2-1, the complete variable domain reads GAGVSQTPSNKVTEKGKYVELRCDPISGHTALYWYRQSLGQGPEFLIYFQGTGAADDSGLPNDRFFAVRPEGSVSTLKIQRTERGDSAVYLCASSLQRGSYNEQFFGPGTRLTVL.

The V gene is TRBV7-3, the J gene TRBJ1-6; D gene unclear. The V gene lost 4 bases and the J gene lost 10 bases, with 8 bases spanning the gap. Germline lookup yields CDR1 SGHTA and CDR2 FQGTGA. This CDR3 region has 12 residues. This chain's CDR3 is CASSYGGSPLHF. CDR3 coding DNA: TGTGCCAGCAGCTACGGAGGCTCACCCCTCCACTTT.

V is TRBV7-9 and J is TRBJ1-4; no reliable D call. V was pared by 2 bases and J by 0 bases, with 7 bases between. The CDR3 runs 15 residues. Germline values: CDR1 SEHNR, CDR2 FQNEAQ (reference sequence). CDR3 sequence reads: CASSLRPPTNEKLFF. In nucleotides, the CDR3 is TGTGCCAGCAGCTTAAGGCCCCCAACTAATGAAAAACTGTTTTTT.

This clone was seen only a few times. Sequence at one end of the junction differs from germline and may be a read error. The CDR3 sequence: CATMTQGATRKCF. CDR3 coding DNA: TGTGCCACCATGACACAGGGGGCAACTCGCAAGTGCTTC. This chain joins TRBV24-1 and TRBJ2-7, with TRBD1 identical over 9 bases. The CDR3 sequence is 13 residues long. CDR1 KGHDR and CDR2 SFDVKD come from the germline V gene.

As for this clone: The sample carries other DNA sequences with the same CDR3. The genes are TRBV3-1 (or the pseudogene TRBV3-2) and TRBJ1-4; maybe TRBD1 (5 bases). Trimming removed 3 bases at V and 7 bases at J, with 9 bases between. Germline-derived CDR1 and CDR2 are LGHDT and YNNKEL (reference sequence). CDR3 length: 13 residues. Here the CDR3 DNA reads TGTGCCAGCAGCCAGGGGGTAGGTGAAAAACTGTTTTTT. It codes for CASSQGVGEKLFF.

This clone was seen more than once but under ten times. CDR3 region: CASSPYGQGASGNQPQHF. The CDR3 nucleotides are TGTGCCAGCTCACCATACGGTCAGGGGGCTTCGGGCAATCAGCCCCAGCATTTT. The chain couples TRBV18 to TRBJ1-5; TRBD1 matches at 8 bases. The CDR3 covers 18 residues. Unmatched junction bases numbered 11, after V lost 2 bases and J lost 2 bases. Per germline, CDR1 KGHSH and CDR2 LQKENI.

The chain carries TRBV11-2 and TRBJ1-1; D is undetermined. This CDR3 is built from 15 residues. Germline V lookup: CDR1 SGHAT, CDR2 FQNNGV. The germline V and J ends were trimmed by 2 bases and 7 bases, with 17 bases remaining between them. Here the CDR3 DNA reads TGTGCCAGCAGCTTATCTTCTAGTGCGAGTTTTGAAGCTTTCTTT. Translation: CASSLSSSASFEAFF. The full variable domain, with the rest looked up from reference TRBV11-2 and TRBJ1-1, is EAGVAQSPRYKIIEKRQSVAFWCNPISGHATLYWYQQILGQGPKLLIQFQNNGVVDDSQLPKDRFSAERLKGVDSTLKIQPAKLEDSAVYLCASSLSSSASFEAFFGQGTRLTVV.

This chain joins TRBV12-3 or TRBV12-4 and TRBJ2-5; D not certain. The CDR3 length is 13 residues. Trimming removed 8 bases at V and 1 base at J, with 11 bases between. DNA of the CDR3: TGTGCCAGCGGGCAGTCGTCCCAAGAGACCCAGTACTTC. It encodes CASGQSSQETQYF.

The chain links TRBV20-1 to TRBJ1-2; weak D call: TRBD1 (5 bases). The V gene lost 3 bases and the J gene lost 6 bases, with 23 bases spanning the gap. CDR1 DFQATT and CDR2 SNEGSKA come from the germline V gene (reference sequence). CDR3 length: 16 amino acids. CDR3 DNA sequence: TGCAGTGCTAGTTTATGGACGGGGCAAGAAGGGGATGGCTACACCTTC. Translation: CSASLWTGQEGDGYTF.

This clone was observed once. The rearrangement uses TRBV18 and TRBJ2-1; the match to TRBD2 covers 10 bases. Germline CDR1 KGHSH, CDR2 LQKENI. This CDR3 comprises 14 residues. Trimming cost V 0 bases and J 7 bases; bases outside gene matches: 0. The CDR3 DNA follows: TGTGCCAGCTCACCACCTAGCGGGGGGAATGAGCAGTTCTTC. Translation: CASSPPSGGNEQFF.

This sequence joins TRBV3-1 (or the pseudogene TRBV3-2) and TRBJ2-5, with TRBD2 as a possible D gene (5 bases). This CDR3 region has 15 residues. Germline V gene data show CDR1 as LGHDT and CDR2 as YNNKEL (reference sequence). V lost 4 bases to trimming and J lost 0 bases, with 12 bases between them. Here the CDR3 reads CASSPGGTNQETQYF. In nucleotides, the CDR3 is TGTGCCAGCAGCCCCGGAGGCACAAACCAAGAGACCCAGTACTTC.